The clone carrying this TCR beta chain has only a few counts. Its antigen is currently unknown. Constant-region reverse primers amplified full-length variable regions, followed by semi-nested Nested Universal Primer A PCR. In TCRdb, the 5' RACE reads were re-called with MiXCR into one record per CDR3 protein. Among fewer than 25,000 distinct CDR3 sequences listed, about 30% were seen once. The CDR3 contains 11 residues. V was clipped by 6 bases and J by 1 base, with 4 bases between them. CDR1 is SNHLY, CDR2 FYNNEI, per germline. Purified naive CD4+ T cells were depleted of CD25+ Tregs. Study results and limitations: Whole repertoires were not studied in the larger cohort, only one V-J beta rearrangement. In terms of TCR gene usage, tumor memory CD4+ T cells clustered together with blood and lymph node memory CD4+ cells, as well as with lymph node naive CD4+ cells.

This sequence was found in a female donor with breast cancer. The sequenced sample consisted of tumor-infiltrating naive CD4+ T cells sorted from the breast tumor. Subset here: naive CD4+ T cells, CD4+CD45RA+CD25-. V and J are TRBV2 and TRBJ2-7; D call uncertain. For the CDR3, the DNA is TGTGCCAGCAGCCCTTCCTACGAGCAGTACTTC. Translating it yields CASSPSYEQYF.